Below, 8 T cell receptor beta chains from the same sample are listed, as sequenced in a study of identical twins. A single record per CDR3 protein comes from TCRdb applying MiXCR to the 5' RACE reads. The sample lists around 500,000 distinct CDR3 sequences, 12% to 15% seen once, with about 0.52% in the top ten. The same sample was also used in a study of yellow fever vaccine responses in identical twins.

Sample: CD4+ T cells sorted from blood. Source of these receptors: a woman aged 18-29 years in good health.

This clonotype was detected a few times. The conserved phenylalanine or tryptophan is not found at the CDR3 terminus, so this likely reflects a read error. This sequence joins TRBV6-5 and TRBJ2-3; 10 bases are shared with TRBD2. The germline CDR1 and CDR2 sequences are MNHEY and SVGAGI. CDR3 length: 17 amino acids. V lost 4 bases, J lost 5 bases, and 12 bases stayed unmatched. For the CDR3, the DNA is TGTGCCAGCAGTTCAGGGCCCGGTCTAGCGGGAGTAGATACGCAGTATTCT. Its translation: CASSSGPGLAGVDTQYS.

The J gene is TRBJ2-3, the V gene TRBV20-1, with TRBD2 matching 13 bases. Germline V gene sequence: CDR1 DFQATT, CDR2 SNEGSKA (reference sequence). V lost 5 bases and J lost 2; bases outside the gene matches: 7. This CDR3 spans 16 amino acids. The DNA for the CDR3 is TGCAGTGCTTCGACCGGACTAGCGGGGGACACAGATACGCAGTATTTT. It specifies CSASTGLAGDTDTQYF.

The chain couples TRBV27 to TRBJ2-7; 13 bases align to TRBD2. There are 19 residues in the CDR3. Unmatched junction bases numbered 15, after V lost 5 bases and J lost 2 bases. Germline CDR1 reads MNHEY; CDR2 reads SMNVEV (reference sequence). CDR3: CASSPTQLTTSGRTYEQYF. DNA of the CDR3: TGTGCCAGCAGTCCCACTCAACTGACGACTAGCGGGAGGACCTACGAGCAGTACTTC.

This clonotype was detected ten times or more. The CDR3 DNA follows: TGCAGTGCTAGATCCTCGGACAGGCCCGCTAACTATGGCTACACCTTC. Protein sequence: CSARSSDRPANYGYTF. The rearrangement uses TRBV20-1 and TRBJ1-2; 7 bases fit TRBD1. This CDR3 region has 16 residues. Unmatched junction bases numbered 9, after V lost 2 bases and J lost 0 bases. Germline V gene lookup returns CDR1 DFQATT and CDR2 SNEGSKA (reference sequence).

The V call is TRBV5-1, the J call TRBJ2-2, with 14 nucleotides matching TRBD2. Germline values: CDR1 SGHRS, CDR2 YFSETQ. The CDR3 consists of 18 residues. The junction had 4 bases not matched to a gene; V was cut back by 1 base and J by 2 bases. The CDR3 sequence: CASSLLGLAGGNTGELFF. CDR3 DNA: TGCGCCAGCAGCTTGCTTGGACTAGCGGGGGGTAACACCGGGGAGCTGTTTTTT.

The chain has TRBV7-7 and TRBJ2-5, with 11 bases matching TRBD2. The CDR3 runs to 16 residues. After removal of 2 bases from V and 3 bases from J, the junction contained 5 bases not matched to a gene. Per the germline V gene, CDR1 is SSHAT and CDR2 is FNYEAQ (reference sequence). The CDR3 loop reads CASSLRLAGGKETQYF. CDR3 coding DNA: TGTGCCAGCAGCTTAAGGCTAGCGGGAGGCAAAGAGACCCAGTACTTC.

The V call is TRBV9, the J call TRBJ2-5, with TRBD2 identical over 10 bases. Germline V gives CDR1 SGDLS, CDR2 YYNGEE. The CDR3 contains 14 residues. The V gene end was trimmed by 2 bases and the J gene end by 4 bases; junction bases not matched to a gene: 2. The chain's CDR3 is CASSVSSGRETQYF. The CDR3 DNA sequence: TGTGCCAGCAGCGTCTCTAGCGGGAGAGAGACCCAGTACTTC.

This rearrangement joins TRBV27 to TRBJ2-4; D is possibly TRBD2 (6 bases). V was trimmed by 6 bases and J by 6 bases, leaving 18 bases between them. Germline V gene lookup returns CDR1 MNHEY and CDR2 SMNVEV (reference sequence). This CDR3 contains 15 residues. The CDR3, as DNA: TGTGCCAGCAGCCGGGAGAGGGGCCGGACAAACATTCAGTACTTC. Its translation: CASSRERGRTNIQYF.